The rows below give T cell receptor beta chains drawn from one sample of a study of post-analysis software for immune sequencing data. MiXCR was run by TCRdb on the PCR reads, yielding one entry per CDR3 protein. This table holds 600,000 to 700,000 distinct CDR3 sequences, approximately 59% found once. Material for sequencing was blood. These receptors were collected from a girl aged 2 to 10 with multiple sclerosis. CDR3s include the opening cysteine and the closing phenylalanine or tryptophan. The D gene is left open where the match is weak. Clone size is stated in some rows and not others, as once, few, many or a class when expanded.

D: TRBD2
size: -
V: TRBV6-6
J: TRBJ2-3
CDR3: CASSLAGAADTQYF
DNA: TGTGCCAGCAGTTTAGCGGGAGCGGCAGATACGCAGTATTTT

D: TRBD2
size: -
V: TRBV29-1
J: TRBJ2-4
CDR3: CSATSGGSSVQYF
DNA: TGCAGCGCAACTAGCGGGGGTTCATCCGTGCAGTACTTC

D: -
size: once
V: TRBV7-6
J: TRBJ2-7
CDR3: CASSLGGDSYNEQYF
DNA: TGTGCCAGCAGCTTAGGCGGAGACTCCTACAATGAGCAGTACTTC

D: -
size: -
V: TRBV4-3
J: TRBJ1-3
CDR3: CASSQDSAARSGNTIYF
DNA: TGCGCCAGCAGCCAAGATTCGGCAGCCCGCTCTGGAAACACCATATATTTT

D: -
size: few
V: TRBV6-4
J: TRBJ2-3
CDR3: CASSPSGLGTDTQYF
DNA: TGTGCCAGCAGTCCAAGCGGCCTAGGCACAGATACGCAGTATTTT

D: TRBD1
size: -
V: TRBV29-1
J: TRBJ1-1
CDR3: CSADHGTGRNTEAFF
DNA: TGCAGCGCCGATCATGGGACAGGGAGAAACACTGAAGCTTTCTTT

D: -
size: -
V: TRBV6-5
J: TRBJ1-2
CDR3: CASSYGAGPYGYTF
DNA: TGTGCCAGCAGTTACGGGGCAGGGCCCTATGGCTACACCTTC

D: TRBD2
size: -
V: TRBV10-3
J: TRBJ2-5
CDR3: CAIRIAGQETQYF
DNA: TGTGCCATCAGAATAGCGGGACAAGAGACCCAGTACTTC

D: TRBD1
size: once
V: TRBV27
J: TRBJ1-6
CDR3: CASRPRDRGPTSPLHF
DNA: TGTGCCAGCAGGCCAAGGGACAGGGGACCGACTTCACCCCTCCACTTT

D: TRBD2
size: -
V: TRBV2
J: TRBJ2-4
CDR3: CASSPDSGRAYIQYF
DNA: TGTGCCAGCAGTCCCGATAGCGGGAGGGCCTACATTCAGTACTTC

D: TRBD1
size: -
V: TRBV6-6
J: TRBJ1-5
CDR3: CASSQTGRTQHF
DNA: TGTGCCAGCAGCCAGACAGGGCGGACCCAGCATTTT

D: TRBD2
size: -
V: TRBV4-1
J: TRBJ2-7
CDR3: CASSQETALAGGTYEQYF
DNA: TGCGCCAGCAGCCAAGAAACTGCGCTAGCGGGAGGGACTTACGAGCAGTACTTC

D: TRBD2
size: few
V: TRBV20-1
J: TRBJ2-1
CDR3: CSARLAGGSSYNEQFF
DNA: TGCAGTGCTAGACTAGCGGGGGGCAGCTCCTACAATGAGCAGTTCTTC

D: TRBD2
size: -
V: TRBV4-3
J: TRBJ2-2
CDR3: CASSQDVSSGGAGELFF
DNA: TGCGCCAGCAGCCAAGACGTCTCTAGCGGGGGGGCCGGGGAGCTGTTTTTT

D: -
size: -
V: TRBV12-3/TRBV12-4
J: TRBJ2-5
CDR3: CASSLADFRETQYF
DNA: TGTGCCAGCAGTTTGGCCGATTTCCGAGAGACCCAGTACTTC

D: -
size: -
V: TRBV4-2
J: TRBJ2-1
CDR3: CASSPIGTYNEQFF
DNA: TGTGCCAGCAGCCCCATCGGAACCTACAATGAGCAGTTCTTC

D: -
size: -
V: TRBV11-2
J: TRBJ2-1
CDR3: CASTSHLRDNEQFF
DNA: TGTGCCAGCACCTCCCATCTAAGAGACAATGAGCAGTTCTTC

D: -
size: -
V: TRBV19
J: TRBJ1-2
CDR3: CASSPRGLGYTF
DNA: TGTGCCAGTAGCCCCAGGGGCCTCGGCTACACCTTC

D: TRBD2
size: -
V: TRBV10-2
J: TRBJ2-3
CDR3: CASSEEATSGGAFGTQYF
DNA: TGCGCCAGCAGTGAGGAGGCAACTAGCGGGGGGGCATTTGGTACGCAGTATTTT

D: -
size: -
V: TRBV5-1
J: TRBJ1-1
CDR3: CASSSRASKEAFF
DNA: TGCGCCAGCAGCTCGAGGGCCTCAAAAGAAGCTTTCTTT

D: -
size: -
V: TRBV29-1
J: TRBJ2-3
CDR3: CSVVGGGTDTQYF
DNA: TGCAGCGTTGTCGGAGGGGGAACAGATACGCAGTATTTT

D: -
size: -
V: TRBV29-1
J: TRBJ2-6
CDR3: CSVEKDNSGANVLTF
DNA: TGCAGCGTTGAAAAGGACAACTCTGGGGCCAACGTCCTGACTTTC

D: -
size: few
V: TRBV21-1
J: TRBJ2-5
CDR3: CASSKADRRETQYF
DNA: TGTGCCAGCAGCAAAGCCGACAGGAGAGAGACCCAGTACTTC

D: -
size: -
V: TRBV7-3
J: TRBJ2-1
CDR3: CASNSGPSLPQFF
DNA: TGTGCCAGCAACTCCGGGCCCTCCCTCCCGCAGTTCTTC

D: -
size: -
V: TRBV5-5
J: TRBJ2-3
CDR3: CASSLGGFADTQYF
DNA: TGTGCCAGCAGCTTAGGGGGGTTCGCAGATACGCAGTATTTT

D: -
size: -
V: TRBV29-1
J: TRBJ1-2
CDR3: CSVEDSPYGYTF
DNA: TGCAGCGTTGAAGATAGCCCTTATGGCTACACCTTC

D: -
size: few
V: TRBV4-3
J: TRBJ2-1
CDR3: CASSQEARYNEQFF
DNA: TGCGCCAGCAGCCAAGAAGCCAGGTACAATGAGCAGTTCTTC

D: TRBD1
size: few
V: TRBV7-2
J: TRBJ2-5
CDR3: CASSSTGGRETQYF
DNA: TGTGCCAGCAGCAGTACAGGGGGGAGGGAGACCCAGTACTTC

D: TRBD2
size: -
V: TRBV7-2
J: TRBJ2-1
CDR3: CASSPPFLAGVRNEQFF
DNA: TGTGCCAGCAGCCCGCCCTTCTTAGCGGGAGTCCGCAATGAGCAGTTCTTC

D: -
size: -
V: TRBV20-1
J: TRBJ2-1
CDR3: CSAAGAGRAGNEQFF
DNA: TGCAGTGCTGCAGGAGCGGGTCGGGCGGGCAATGAGCAGTTCTTC

D: -
size: -
V: TRBV12-3/TRBV12-4
J: TRBJ2-7
CDR3: CASSLSPDEQYF
DNA: TGTGCCAGCAGTTTATCGCCCGACGAGCAGTACTTC

D: -
size: -
V: TRBV25-1
J: TRBJ2-3
CDR3: CASSKEADTQYF
DNA: TGTGCCAGCAGTAAGGAGGCAGATACGCAGTATTTT

D: -
size: few
V: TRBV28
J: TRBJ2-5
CDR3: CASSSPLQTQYF
DNA: TGTGCCAGCAGCTCCCCACTGCAGACCCAGTACTTC

D: -
size: -
V: TRBV5-1
J: TRBJ1-6
CDR3: CASSLVGGRTNSPLHF
DNA: TGCGCCAGCAGCTTGGTTGGGGGCCGGACCAATTCACCCCTCCACTTT

D: -
size: few
V: TRBV7-2
J: TRBJ1-6
CDR3: CASSLNRYNSPLHF
DNA: TGTGCCAGCAGCTTGAATAGGTATAATTCACCCCTCCACTTT

D: -
size: -
V: TRBV29-1
J: TRBJ1-2
CDR3: CSVERLPNYGYTF
DNA: TGCAGCGTTGAGCGGCTCCCCAACTATGGCTACACCTTC

D: -
size: -
V: TRBV5-6
J: TRBJ2-5
CDR3: CASSLSGAKFRQYF
DNA: TGTGCCAGCAGCCTTAGCGGCGCCAAATTCAGGCAGTACTTC

D: -
size: -
V: TRBV25-1
J: TRBJ2-5
CDR3: CASSEYFPRETQYF
DNA: TGTGCCAGCAGTGAATATTTCCCCCGCGAGACCCAGTACTTC